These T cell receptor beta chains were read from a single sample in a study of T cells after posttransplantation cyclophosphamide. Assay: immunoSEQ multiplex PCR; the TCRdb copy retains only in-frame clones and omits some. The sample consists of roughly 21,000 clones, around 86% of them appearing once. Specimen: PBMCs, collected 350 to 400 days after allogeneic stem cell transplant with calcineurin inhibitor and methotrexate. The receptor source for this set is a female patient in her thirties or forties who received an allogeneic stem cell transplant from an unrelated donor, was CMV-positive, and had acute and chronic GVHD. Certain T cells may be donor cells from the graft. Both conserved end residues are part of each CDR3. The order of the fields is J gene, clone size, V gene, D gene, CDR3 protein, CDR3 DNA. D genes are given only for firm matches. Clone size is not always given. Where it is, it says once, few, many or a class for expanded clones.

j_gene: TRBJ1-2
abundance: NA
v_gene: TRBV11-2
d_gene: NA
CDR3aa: CASSSHNGERDGYTF
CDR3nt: TGTGCCAGCAGCTCCCATAATGGGGAGAGGGATGGCTACACCTTC

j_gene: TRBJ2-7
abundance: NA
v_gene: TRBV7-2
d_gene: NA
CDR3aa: CASSFLGVTYEQYF
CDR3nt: TGTGCCAGCAGCTTTTTGGGCGTAACCTACGAGCAGTACTTC

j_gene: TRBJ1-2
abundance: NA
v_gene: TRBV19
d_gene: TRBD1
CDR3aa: CASSGPGQAYGYTF
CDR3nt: TGTGCCAGTAGTGGGCCGGGACAGGCCTATGGCTACACCTTC

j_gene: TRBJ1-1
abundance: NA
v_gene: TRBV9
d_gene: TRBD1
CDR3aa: CASSSPSRDRGLGPNTEAFF
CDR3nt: TGTGCCAGCAGCTCCCCCTCTCGGGACAGGGGGCTAGGTCCGAACACTGAAGCTTTCTTT

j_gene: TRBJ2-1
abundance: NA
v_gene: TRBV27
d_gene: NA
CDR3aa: CASNSRDSIYPGNEQFF
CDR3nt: TGTGCCAGCAACTCCCGGGACTCAATTTACCCCGGTAATGAGCAGTTCTTC

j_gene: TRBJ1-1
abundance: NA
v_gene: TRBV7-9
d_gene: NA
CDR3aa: CASSLRGAMNTEAFF
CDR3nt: TGTGCCAGCAGCCTACGGGGGGCTATGAACACTGAAGCTTTCTTT

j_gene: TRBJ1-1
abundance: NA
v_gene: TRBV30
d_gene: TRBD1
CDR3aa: CAWSPRQGAFF
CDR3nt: TGTGCCTGGAGTCCCCGACAGGGAGCTTTCTTT

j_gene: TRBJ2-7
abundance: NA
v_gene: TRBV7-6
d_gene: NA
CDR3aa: CASSPGSSEQYF
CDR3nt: TGTGCCAGCAGCCCAGGCTCCAGCGAGCAGTACTTC

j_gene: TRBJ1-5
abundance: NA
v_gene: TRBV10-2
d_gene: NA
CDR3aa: CASSAGELRNQPQHF
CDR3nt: TGCGCCAGCAGTGCGGGGGAACTTCGCAATCAGCCCCAGCATTTT

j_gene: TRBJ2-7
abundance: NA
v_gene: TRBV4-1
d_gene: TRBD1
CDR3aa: CASSPQGAYEQYF
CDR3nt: TGCGCCAGCAGCCCCCAGGGGGCCTACGAGCAGTACTTC

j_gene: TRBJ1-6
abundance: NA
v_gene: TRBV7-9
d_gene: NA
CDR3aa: CASSPYVGMNSPLHF
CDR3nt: TGTGCCAGCAGTCCGTACGTCGGGATGAATTCACCCCTCCACTTT

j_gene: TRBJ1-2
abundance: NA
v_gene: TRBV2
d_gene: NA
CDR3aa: CASRGTGHTNYGYTF
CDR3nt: TGTGCCAGCAGGGGGACGGGACACACGAACTATGGCTACACCTTC

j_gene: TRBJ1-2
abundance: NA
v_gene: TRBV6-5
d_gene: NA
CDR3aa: CASSYSTGGYGYTF
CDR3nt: TGTGCCAGCAGTTACTCGACCGGGGGCTATGGCTACACCTTC

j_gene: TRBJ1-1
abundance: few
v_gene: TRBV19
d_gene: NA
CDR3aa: CASSTSMNTEAFF
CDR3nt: TGTGCCAGTAGTACGAGCATGAACACTGAAGCTTTCTTT

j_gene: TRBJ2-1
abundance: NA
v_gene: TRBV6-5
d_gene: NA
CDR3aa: CASKSQAGSYNEQFF
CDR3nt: TGTGCCAGCAAGTCCCAAGCGGGCAGTTACAATGAGCAGTTCTTC

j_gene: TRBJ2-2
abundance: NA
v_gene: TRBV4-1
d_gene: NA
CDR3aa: CASSHTRTGELFF
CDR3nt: TGCGCCAGCAGCCATACTAGGACCGGGGAGCTGTTTTTT

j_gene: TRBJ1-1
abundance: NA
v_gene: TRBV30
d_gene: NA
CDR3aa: CAWWGGRGNTEAFF
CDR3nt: TGTGCCTGGTGGGGTGGTAGGGGGAACACTGAAGCTTTCTTT

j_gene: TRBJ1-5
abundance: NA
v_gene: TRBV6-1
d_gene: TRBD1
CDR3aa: CASSARGSGQGGHQPQHF
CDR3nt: TGTGCCAGCAGTGCACGCGGATCAGGACAGGGGGGTCATCAGCCCCAGCATTTT

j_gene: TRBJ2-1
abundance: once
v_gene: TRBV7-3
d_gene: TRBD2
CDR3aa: CASSLMRGGYNEQFF
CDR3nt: TGTGCCAGCAGCTTGATGCGGGGGGGTTACAATGAGCAGTTCTTC

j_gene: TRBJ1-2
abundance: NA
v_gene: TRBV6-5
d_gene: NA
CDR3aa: CASSYRGAAGVGYTF
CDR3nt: TGTGCCAGCAGTTACCGGGGGGCTGCAGGGGTGGGCTACACCTTC

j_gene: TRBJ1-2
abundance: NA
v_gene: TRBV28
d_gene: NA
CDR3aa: CATGREVGGYTF
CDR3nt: TGTGCCACCGGCAGGGAAGTCGGTGGCTACACCTTC

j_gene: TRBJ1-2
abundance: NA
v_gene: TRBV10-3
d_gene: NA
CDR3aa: CAISEGGGRYYGYTF
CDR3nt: TGTGCCATCAGTGAGGGAGGAGGACGCTACTATGGCTACACCTTC

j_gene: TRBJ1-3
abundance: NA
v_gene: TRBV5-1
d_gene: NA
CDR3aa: CASSMGGAGNTIYF
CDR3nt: TGCGCCAGCAGCATGGGGGGGGCTGGAAACACCATATATTTT

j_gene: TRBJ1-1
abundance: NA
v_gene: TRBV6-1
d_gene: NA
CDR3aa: CASSEAHDKTTVATEAFF
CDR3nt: TGTGCCAGCAGTGAAGCGCATGACAAAACCACCGTCGCCACTGAAGCTTTCTTT

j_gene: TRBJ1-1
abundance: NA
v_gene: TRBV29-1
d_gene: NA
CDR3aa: CSVAPLTEAFF
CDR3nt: TGCAGCGTTGCCCCTTTAACAGAAGCTTTCTTT

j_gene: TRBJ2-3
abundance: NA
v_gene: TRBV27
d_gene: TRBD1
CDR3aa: CASRRQGEGTQYF
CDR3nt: TGTGCCAGCAGGCGACAGGGTGAGGGTACGCAGTATTTT

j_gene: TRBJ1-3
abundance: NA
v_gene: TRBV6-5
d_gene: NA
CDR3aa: CASSVDRFSGNTIYF
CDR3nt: TGTGCCAGCAGTGTCGACAGGTTCTCTGGAAACACCATATATTTT

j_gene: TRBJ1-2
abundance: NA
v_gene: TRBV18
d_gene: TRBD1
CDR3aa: CASSRMTGLYGYTF
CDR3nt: TGTGCCAGCTCACGAATGACAGGGCTCTATGGCTACACCTTC

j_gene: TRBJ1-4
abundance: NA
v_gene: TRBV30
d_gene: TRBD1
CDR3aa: CAWSQGAGEKLFF
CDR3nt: TGTGCCTGGAGTCAGGGGGCTGGGGAAAAACTGTTTTTT

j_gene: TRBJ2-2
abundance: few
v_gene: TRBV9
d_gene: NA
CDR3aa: CASSVDQGGELFF
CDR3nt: TGTGCCAGCAGCGTTGACCAGGGGGGGGAGCTGTTTTTT

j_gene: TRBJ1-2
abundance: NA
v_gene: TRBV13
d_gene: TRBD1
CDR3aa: CASSFHRTGGGYTF
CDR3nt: TGTGCCAGCAGCTTTCACCGGACAGGCGGTGGCTACACCTTC

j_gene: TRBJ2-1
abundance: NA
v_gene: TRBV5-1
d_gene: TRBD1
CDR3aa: CASSRTGDTYNEQFF
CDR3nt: TGCGCCAGCAGCAGGACAGGGGATACGTACAATGAGCAGTTCTTC

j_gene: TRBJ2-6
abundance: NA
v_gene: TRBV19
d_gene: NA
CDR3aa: CASKDPGSLSGANVLTF
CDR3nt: TGTGCCAGTAAGGACCCAGGGTCACTCTCTGGGGCCAACGTCCTGACTTTC

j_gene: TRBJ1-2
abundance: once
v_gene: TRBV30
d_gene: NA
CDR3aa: CAWSGRGGRDYGYTF
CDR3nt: TGTGCCTGGAGTGGACGGGGGGGGCGGGACTATGGCTACACCTTC

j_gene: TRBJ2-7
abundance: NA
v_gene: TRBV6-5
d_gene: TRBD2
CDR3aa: CASSLLSGGVYEQYF
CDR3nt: TGTGCCAGCAGTTTACTTAGCGGGGGGGTTTACGAGCAGTACTTC

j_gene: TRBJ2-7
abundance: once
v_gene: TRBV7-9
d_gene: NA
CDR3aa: CASSFSTGRDEQYF
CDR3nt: TGTGCCAGCAGCTTTTCAACAGGGCGAGACGAGCAGTACTTC

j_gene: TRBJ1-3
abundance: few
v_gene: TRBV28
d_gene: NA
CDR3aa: CASGDRQGGNTIYF
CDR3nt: TGTGCCAGCGGCGATAGACAAGGCGGAAACACCATATATTTT